The TCR beta chain under discussion was sequenced for a study of vaccination and CD4 T cells after COVID-19. Across the whole study: The convalescent population consisted of six males and four females, two of whom were of Hispanic ethnicity. Diagnosis preceded the drawing of post-COVID samples by a median around 100 days (range 35 to 161).

With regard to this clonotype: What it binds is not known.

The CDR3 contains 16 residues. V lost 4 bases to trimming and J lost 0 bases, with 18 bases between them. Per germline, CDR1 GTSNPN and CDR2 SVGIG (reference sequence). Sequence data for DNA of cultured CD4+ T cells were generated by the Oncomine TCR Beta short-read assay. MiXCR was run by TCRdb on the PCR reads, yielding one entry per CDR3 protein. The sample carries about 11,000 distinct CDR3 sequences, roughly half recorded once. Treatment specified: 10-day PBMC culture with coronavirus spike peptide pools or control peptides (ViraFEST assay). Peptide-pool expansion of antigen-specific T cells preceded TCR sequencing in ViraFEST. Fresh medium (containing IL-2) replaced half the medium on days 3 and 7.

V and J are TRBV30 and TRBJ1-1; D gene ambiguous. The TCR sequence derives from a human donor who had recovered from COVID-19. The source material was CD4+ T cells from blood, cultured in vitro. The chain's CDR3 is CAWNPRFGSMNTEAFF. In DNA, the CDR3 is TGTGCCTGGAATCCCCGATTCGGCAGCATGAACACTGAAGCTTTCTTT.